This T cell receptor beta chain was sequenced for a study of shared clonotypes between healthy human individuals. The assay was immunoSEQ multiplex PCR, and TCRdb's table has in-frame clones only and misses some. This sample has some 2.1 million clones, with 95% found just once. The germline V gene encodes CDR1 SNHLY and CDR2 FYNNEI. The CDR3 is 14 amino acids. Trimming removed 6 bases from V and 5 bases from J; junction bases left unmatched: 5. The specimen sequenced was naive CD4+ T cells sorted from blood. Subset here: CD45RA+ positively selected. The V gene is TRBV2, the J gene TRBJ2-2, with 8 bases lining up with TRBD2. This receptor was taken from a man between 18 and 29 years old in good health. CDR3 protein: CASRGSGRTGELFF. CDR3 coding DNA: TGTGCCAGCAGGGGGAGCGGGAGAACCGGGGAGCTGTTTTTT.